Listed below are T cell receptor beta chains from one sample, sequenced in a study of control samples from healthy donors and cancer patients. The assay was immunoSEQ multiplex PCR, and TCRdb's table has in-frame clones only and misses some. Of some 140,000 clones in the sample, approximately 91% were seen once. Specimen: blood. The receptors here all came from a woman younger than 45 in good health. Both conserved end residues are part of each CDR3. Fields, in order: V gene, J gene, CDR3 protein.

v_gene: TRBV11-2; j_gene: TRBJ2-1; CDR3aa: CASSLGLAGGFNEQFF
v_gene: TRBV6-2/TRBV6-3; j_gene: TRBJ2-7; CDR3aa: CASSYSGYGGLYEQYF
v_gene: TRBV19; j_gene: TRBJ2-3; CDR3aa: CASRAGGGPSDTQYF
v_gene: TRBV15; j_gene: TRBJ1-4; CDR3aa: CATSRDVTGREKLFF
v_gene: TRBV23-1; j_gene: TRBJ1-6; CDR3aa: CASSQGQTLGSPLHF
v_gene: TRBV3-1/TRBV3-2; j_gene: TRBJ2-7; CDR3aa: CASSPSVLNLRGQYF
v_gene: TRBV5-4; j_gene: TRBJ1-1; CDR3aa: CASSVQGIFSEAFF
v_gene: TRBV29-1; j_gene: TRBJ2-5; CDR3aa: CSVELLAVQETQYF
v_gene: TRBV5-8; j_gene: TRBJ1-6; CDR3aa: CASSRPALEGNSPLHF
v_gene: TRBV11-1; j_gene: TRBJ2-7; CDR3aa: CASTQTAGGEQYF
v_gene: TRBV14; j_gene: TRBJ1-6; CDR3aa: CASSQFGVRGSPLHF
v_gene: TRBV7-2; j_gene: TRBJ1-5; CDR3aa: CASSLAGGAQPQHF
v_gene: TRBV5-1; j_gene: TRBJ1-2; CDR3aa: CASRLQGNSYGYTF
v_gene: TRBV5-1; j_gene: TRBJ1-1; CDR3aa: CASSGNADTEAFF
v_gene: TRBV7-2; j_gene: TRBJ2-2; CDR3aa: CASSFTSGRASGELFF
v_gene: TRBV6-2/TRBV6-3; j_gene: TRBJ2-5; CDR3aa: CASSPGTGAPETQYF
v_gene: TRBV7-9; j_gene: TRBJ1-1; CDR3aa: CASSSYTEAFF
v_gene: TRBV12-3/TRBV12-4; j_gene: TRBJ1-1; CDR3aa: CATHRSGGTEAFF
v_gene: TRBV3-1/TRBV3-2; j_gene: TRBJ2-1; CDR3aa: CASSPQDLRPNNEQFF
v_gene: TRBV3-1/TRBV3-2; j_gene: TRBJ1-1; CDR3aa: CASSQVGGNTEAFF
v_gene: TRBV24-1; j_gene: TRBJ2-5; CDR3aa: CATSDPRTENQETQYF
v_gene: TRBV27; j_gene: TRBJ2-7; CDR3aa: CASSPLTSVASYEQYF
v_gene: TRBV5-5; j_gene: TRBJ2-5; CDR3aa: CASSGGLAEETQYF
v_gene: TRBV28; j_gene: TRBJ1-5; CDR3aa: CASSLPFGVNQPQHF
v_gene: TRBV13; j_gene: TRBJ2-7; CDR3aa: CASSLWGAYEQYF
v_gene: TRBV19; j_gene: TRBJ2-7; CDR3aa: CASSIRRDWIYEQYF
v_gene: TRBV7-2; j_gene: TRBJ2-1; CDR3aa: CASSSGTRAYNEQFF
v_gene: TRBV11-1; j_gene: TRBJ2-1; CDR3aa: CASSGLAGAYNEQFF
v_gene: TRBV30; j_gene: TRBJ2-5; CDR3aa: CAWSGQGTKTQYF
v_gene: TRBV10-3; j_gene: TRBJ1-2; CDR3aa: CAIRTREGYGYTF
v_gene: TRBV19; j_gene: TRBJ1-5; CDR3aa: CASNLAGQPQHF
v_gene: TRBV9; j_gene: TRBJ2-5; CDR3aa: CASSARGGSVPETQYF
v_gene: TRBV2; j_gene: TRBJ2-5; CDR3aa: CASRTRQGVETQYF
v_gene: TRBV27; j_gene: TRBJ2-7; CDR3aa: CASSPRQGYEQYF
v_gene: TRBV20-1; j_gene: TRBJ1-2; CDR3aa: CSASPGTEGYGYTF
v_gene: TRBV11-2; j_gene: TRBJ1-1; CDR3aa: CASSLFQGANTEAFF